This section outlines one T cell receptor beta chain sequence together with its context. What it binds is not known. The data originate from a study of shared clonotypes between healthy human individuals. Findings of the study overall: Few donors restricted represented genetic and exposure-history diversity. Among a handful of donors, approximately 5% of naive CD4 clonotypes were found in common. Naive subsets typically showed greater estimated richness than memory subsets.

In the original processing: ImmunoSEQ junction-only sequences lacked quality scores, so their filtering differed. Data came from immunoSEQ multiplex PCR; TCRdb stores just in-frame clones and leaves some out. Clone size and V and J calls were adopted from that table, with D and trimming inferred from the DNA. The table includes more than 2,000,000 clones, 90% to 95% detected once. J was trimmed by 5 bases and V by 6 bases; bases with no gene match: 8. Germline CDR1 is MNHNS and CDR2 is SASEGT. The CDR3 sequence is 14 residues long. This TCR came from a man aged 18 to 35 in good health. Some clones in this sample may be carry-over from other donors' samples. The chain has TRBV6-1 and TRBJ2-5, with 8 bases aligning to TRBD2. The sample was naive CD4+ T cells from PBMCs. The sample's subset: CD45RA+ positively selected. The DNA for the CDR3 is TGTGCCAGCAGCACGGGACTAGAGGTTGAGACCCAGTACTTC. This codes for CASSTGLEVETQYF.